Following are 24 T cell receptor beta chains from one sample sequenced in a study of shared clonotypes between healthy human individuals. Clones were sequenced by immunoSEQ multiplex PCR, and TCRdb holds only the in-frame ones, with some missing. The sample lists more than 1,200,000 clones, approximately 98.5% occurring once. Sequenced sample: naive CD4+ T cells sorted from blood. Subset reported: CD45RA+ positively selected. These receptors were collected from a man aged 25-40 years in good health.

The chain joins TRBV7-8 to TRBJ2-1; D unresolved. The V end was cut by 0 bases, the J end by 6 bases, with 12 bases between. The CDR3 covers 15 residues. The germline V gene has CDR1 SGHVS and CDR2 FQNEAQ. CDR3 amino acids: CASSLAPLTRNEQFF. The CDR3, as DNA: TGTGCCAGCAGCTTAGCCCCACTAACCCGCAATGAGCAGTTCTTC.

The genes are TRBV9 and TRBJ1-3; D is uncertain. This CDR3 has 15 residues. Looked up from germline, CDR1 is SGDLS and CDR2 is YYNGEE. V was clipped by 0 bases and J by 5 bases, with 12 bases between them. The CDR3 bases are TGTGCCAGCAGCGTAGGAATGGGAGAGAGAAACACCATATATTTT. It is translated as CASSVGMGERNTIYF.

CDR3 sequence reads: CASSPPLAGSTGELFF. The CDR3 DNA follows: TGTGCCAGCTCACCACCGTTAGCGGGAAGTACCGGGGAGCTGTTTTTT. V is TRBV18 and J is TRBJ2-2, with 8 bases identical to TRBD2. The CDR3 loop spans 16 amino acids. Looked up from germline, CDR1 is KGHSH and CDR2 is LQKENI. J gave up 5 bases and V 0 bases, and 5 bases lay outside the gene matches.

This chain links TRBV30 with TRBJ1-1; D remains ambiguous. Between the trimmed V and J ends, which lost 4 bases and 3 bases, there was a span of 18 bases. CDR3 length equals 15 residues. From germline, CDR1 is GTSNPN and CDR2 SVGIG (reference sequence). This chain's CDR3 is CAWNNNRAGYTEAFF. DNA of the CDR3: TGTGCCTGGAATAATAATCGCGCGGGTTACACTGAAGCTTTCTTT.

The genes are TRBV6-5 and TRBJ2-2; D is undetermined. The CDR3 spans 12 residues. Trimming pared 6 bases from V and 4 bases from J, leaving 6 bases between. Germline V lookup: CDR1 MNHEY, CDR2 SVGAGI. The CDR3 loop reads CASRVSTGELFF. CDR3 in DNA: TGTGCCAGCAGGGTCAGCACCGGGGAGCTGTTTTTT.

This sequence joins TRBV19 and TRBJ1-5, with TRBD1 identical over 10 bases. The V and J ends lost 3 bases and 6 bases, in that order; junction bases with no gene match: 8. Germline assignment: CDR1 LNHDA and CDR2 SQIVND (reference sequence). There are 16 residues in the CDR3. CDR3 amino acids: CASSMREGTGVQPQHF. The CDR3 DNA reads TGTGCCAGTAGTATGAGAGAAGGGACAGGGGTTCAGCCCCAGCATTTT.

This clone appeared once. The J gene is TRBJ2-7, the V gene TRBV7-9; TRBD1 matches 9 bases. The CDR3 contains 16 residues. Unmatched junction bases numbered 6, after V lost 1 base and J lost 2 bases. Germline CDR1 is SEHNR and CDR2 is FQNEAQ (reference sequence). This CDR3 is CASSLVGGQGAYEQYF. CDR3 sequence (DNA): TGTGCCAGCAGCTTAGTGGGGGGACAGGGAGCCTACGAGCAGTACTTC. The variable domain in full, completed from reference TRBV7-9 and TRBJ2-7, reads DTGVSQNPRHKITKRGQNVTFRCDPISEHNRLYWYRQTLGQGPEFLTYFQNEAQLEKSRLLSDRFSAERPKGSFSTLEIQRTEQGDSAMYLCASSLVGGQGAYEQYFGPGTRLTVT.

The rearrangement uses TRBV11-3 and TRBJ2-1; 9 bases map to TRBD1. J lost 4 bases, V lost 5 bases, and 3 bases had no gene match. The CDR3 has 14 residues. Germline V gene data show CDR1 as SGHNT and CDR2 as YENEEA. The CDR3, as DNA: TGTGCCAGCAGCACAGGGGGCAGTTACAATGAGCAGTTCTTC. Amino acids: CASSTGGSYNEQFF.

The chain combines TRBV15 with TRBJ2-5; 10 positions agree with TRBD1. This CDR3 has 13 amino acids. Germline V CDR1 and CDR2: LNHNV, YYDKDF (reference sequence). The trim removed 6 bases at V and 5 bases at J, leaving 3 bases unmatched. CDR3 nucleotide sequence: TGTGCCACCAGGGACAGGGGGACTGAGACCCAGTACTTC. Protein product: CATRDRGTETQYF.

The chain carries TRBV7-8 and TRBJ1-5; 7 bases fit TRBD1. Unmatched junction bases numbered 3, after V lost 1 base and J lost 3 bases. The CDR3 has 15 residues. In germline, CDR1 is SGHVS, CDR2 FQNEAQ. CDR3: CASSLEGANNQPQHF. The CDR3, as DNA: TGTGCCAGCAGCTTAGAGGGGGCGAACAATCAGCCCCAGCATTTT.

V usage is TRBV2 and J usage is TRBJ2-3; 8 nucleotides align to TRBD1. The CDR3 is 14 residues long. Germline V gene lookup returns CDR1 SNHLY and CDR2 FYNNEI. With 8 bases clipped from V and 3 bases from J, the junction kept 7 bases outside the gene matches. The CDR3 DNA reads as TGTGCCAGCGATGGGACAGGTGGAACAGATACGCAGTATTTT. Its translation is CASDGTGGTDTQYF.

This chain joins TRBV28 and TRBJ1-4; D is undetermined. This CDR3 spans 13 amino acids. With 6 bases removed from V and 6 bases from J, the gap between germline ends came to 11 bases. Germline V CDR1 and CDR2: MDHEN, SYDVKM. Here the CDR3 DNA reads TGTGCCAGCAGAGGTGCGTGGTATGAAAAACTGTTTTTT. Encoded protein: CASRGAWYEKLFF.

The V call is TRBV9, the J call TRBJ2-5; 7 bases are shared with TRBD1. V was pared by 3 bases and J by 5 bases, with 7 bases of the junction left unmatched. This CDR3 is 14 amino acids long. Germline assignment: CDR1 SGDLS and CDR2 YYNGEE. CDR3 in amino acids: CASSAKGADETQYF. CDR3 DNA: TGTGCCAGCAGCGCGAAGGGGGCAGACGAGACCCAGTACTTC.

The chain links TRBV4-2 to TRBJ2-7; 7 bases agree with TRBD2. The CDR3 runs 15 residues. V lost 0 bases and J lost 3; bases outside the gene matches: 5. CDR1 and CDR2 (germline): LGHNA, YNFKEQ. The CDR3 protein is CASSQERRDYYEQYF. The CDR3 nucleotides read TGTGCCAGCAGCCAAGAAAGGAGGGACTACTACGAGCAGTACTTC.

This chain uses TRBV5-6 with TRBJ2-7, with D unclear. The germline V gene encodes CDR1 SGHDT and CDR2 YYEEEE. The V and J ends lost 0 bases and 3 bases respectively, with 7 bases between them. CDR3 length: 13 residues. CDR3 residues: CASSLVSFYEQYF. CDR3 nucleotide sequence: TGTGCCAGCAGCTTGGTTTCCTTCTACGAGCAGTACTTC.

V is TRBV18 and J is TRBJ1-3; no firm D call. The CDR3 covers 13 residues. Trimming took 6 bases from V and 3 from J, leaving 9 bases between them. CDR1 and CDR2 from the germline V gene are KGHSH and LQKENI. CDR3 protein: CASSSLSGNTIYF. The DNA for the CDR3 is TGTGCCAGCTCGTCTCTCAGTGGAAACACCATATATTTT.

This clone was found once. This chain uses TRBV5-1 with TRBJ2-7; TRBD2 aligns across 10 bases. Germline CDR1 and CDR2: SGHRS and YFSETQ. J gave up 6 bases and V 3 bases, and 6 bases lay outside the gene matches. This CDR3 contains 14 residues. This chain's CDR3 is CASSSSGGSVEQYF. The CDR3 bases are TGCGCCAGCAGCTCTAGCGGGGGCTCGGTCGAGCAGTACTTC. The full variable domain, completed using reference TRBV5-1 and TRBJ2-7, is KAGVTQTPRYLIKTRGQQVTLSCSPISGHRSVSWYQQTPGQGLQFLFEYFSETQRNKGNFPGRFSGRQFSNSRSEMNVSTLELGDSALYLCASSSSGGSVEQYFGPGTRLTVT.

The chain joins TRBV7-3 to TRBJ1-5; 9 bases fit TRBD1. From germline, CDR1 is SGHTA and CDR2 FQGTGA. This CDR3 has 15 amino acids. V lost 5 bases, J lost 7 bases, and 9 bases stayed unmatched. CDR3 in amino acids: CASSATGGAGQPQHF. The CDR3, as DNA: TGTGCCAGCAGCGCCACAGGGGGCGCAGGGCAGCCCCAGCATTTT.

The rearrangement links TRBV27 to TRBJ2-3; tentatively, D is TRBD1 (5 bases). This CDR3 contains 14 residues. Germline V lookup: CDR1 MNHEY, CDR2 SMNVEV (reference sequence). Trimming pared 4 bases from V and 2 bases from J, leaving 10 bases between. The CDR3 here is CASSYGRDTDTQYF. The CDR3 DNA reads as TGTGCCAGCAGTTATGGCAGGGACACAGATACGCAGTATTTT.

V is TRBV5-6 and J is TRBJ1-5; perhaps TRBD1 as D (5 bases). The CDR3 spans 14 residues. Per the germline V gene, CDR1 is SGHDT and CDR2 is YYEEEE. V was trimmed by 1 base and J by 6 bases, leaving 11 bases between them. The CDR3 DNA is TGTGCCAGCAGCTTGTGGAGGGGTGCTCAGCCCCAGCATTTT. Translation gives CASSLWRGAQPQHF. Filled out from reference TRBV5-6 and TRBJ1-5, the complete variable domain reads DAGVTQSPTHLIKTRGQQVTLRCSPKSGHDTVSWYQQALGQGPQFIFQYYEEEERQRGNFPDRFSGHQFPNYSSELNVNALLLGDSALYLCASSLWRGAQPQHFGDGTRLSIL.

The rearrangement uses TRBV29-1 and TRBJ2-6; no clear D gene. In germline, CDR1 is SQVTM, CDR2 ANQGSEA. The CDR3 length is 14 residues. V dropped 4 bases and J dropped 0 bases, with 7 bases sitting between them. The CDR3 DNA follows: TGCAGCGTTGTATCTCACTCTGGGGCCAACGTCCTGACTTTC. This sequence encodes CSVVSHSGANVLTF.

The J gene is TRBJ2-2, the V gene TRBV7-2; D unclear. The CDR3 length is 12 residues. Trimming removed 6 bases from V and 8 bases from J, with 10 bases in between. Per the germline V gene, CDR1 is SGHTA and CDR2 is FQGNSA. The CDR3 DNA reads as TGTGCCAGCAGTCGTCCACGGGGGGAGCTGTTTTTT. Translation: CASSRPRGELFF.

CDR3 nucleotide sequence: TGCGCCAGCAGGCGGACAGAGAACTCTGGGGCCAACGTCCTGACTTTC. Translated: CASRRTENSGANVLTF. The chain employs TRBV4-1 and TRBJ2-6; D possibly corresponds to TRBD1 (6 bases). The CDR3 is 16 amino acids. The V end lost 6 bases, the J end lost 0 bases, and 12 bases lay between the germline ends. Germline lookup yields CDR1 MGHRA and CDR2 YSYEKL.

V and J are TRBV5-1 and TRBJ2-1; D may match TRBD1 or TRBD2 (6 bases each). CDR1 SGHRS and CDR2 YFSETQ come from the germline V gene. CDR3 size: 14 residues. Trimming stripped 2 bases from V and 7 bases from J, with 13 bases between. The CDR3 DNA reads as TGCGCCAGCAGCTTACTGGAGGGGGGAAATGAGCAGTTCTTC. This translates into CASSLLEGGNEQFF. Filled out from reference TRBV5-1 and TRBJ2-1, the complete variable domain reads KAGVTQTPRYLIKTRGQQVTLSCSPISGHRSVSWYQQTPGQGLQFLFEYFSETQRNKGNFPGRFSGRQFSNSRSEMNVSTLELGDSALYLCASSLLEGGNEQFFGPGTRLTVL.